Listed here are 23 T cell receptor beta chains from one sample, sequenced in a study of blood T cell repertoires in COVID-19 (dated by TCRdb to 2019 to 2021). Libraries were built with the immunoSEQ multiplex PCR assay. TCRdb limited this immuneACCESS table to in-frame rearrangements with V and J called. A share of clones is missing; checked studies link under half to unresolved V genes, and the rest is unexplained. The sample has about 200,000 clones on record, 88% of them singletons. The ten biggest clones cover 1.5% of the sample. The sequencing input was peripheral blood. These receptors came from a man younger than 35 with active or convalescent COVID-19.

This rearrangement joins TRBV28 to TRBJ2-5; 9 bases map to TRBD1. V was clipped by 2 bases and J by 4 bases; unmatched bases: 2. This CDR3 comprises 14 residues. In germline, CDR1 is MDHEN, CDR2 SYDVKM. CDR3 protein: CASSLTGGSETQYF. CDR3 sequence (DNA): TGTGCCAGCAGTTTAACAGGGGGCTCAGAGACCCAGTACTTC.

The chain links TRBV10-3 to TRBJ1-2, with D possibly being TRBD1 (5 bases). Germline CDR1 reads ENHRY; CDR2 reads SYGVKD. CDR3 length: 13 residues. V gave up 4 bases and J gave up 3 bases, with 9 bases separating them. CDR3 amino acids: CAISGLGDYGYTF. The CDR3, as DNA: TGTGCCATCAGTGGGCTAGGGGACTATGGCTACACCTTC.

The chain carries TRBV28 and TRBJ1-1; unclear D gene. The V end was cut by 4 bases, the J end by 1 base, with 10 bases between. The CDR3 extends over 14 amino acids. Germline lookup yields CDR1 MDHEN and CDR2 SYDVKM. CDR3 bases: TGTGCCAGCAGTTCAGGCGGGGAGAACACTGAAGCTTTCTTT. Protein product: CASSSGGENTEAFF.

The chain recombines TRBV7-2 with TRBJ2-1, with 9 nucleotides matching TRBD2. Germline V CDR1 and CDR2: SGHTA, FQGNSA. V gave up 3 bases and J gave up 4 bases; unmatched junction bases: 4. The length of the CDR3 is 15 residues. CDR3 nucleotides: TGTGCCAGCAGCTTGGCGGGGGGGGTTTACAATGAGCAGTTCTTC. Encoded protein: CASSLAGGVYNEQFF.

The CDR3 here is CASSYSTGYEQYF. CDR3 sequence (DNA): TGTGCCAGCAGCTACTCCACGGGTTACGAGCAGTACTTC. This sequence joins TRBV27 and TRBJ2-7; no clear D gene. CDR1 is MNHEY and CDR2 is SMNVEV in the germline V gene (reference sequence). CDR3 length: 13 amino acids. The V gene lost 6 bases and the J gene lost 4 bases, with 13 bases spanning the gap.

The rearrangement uses TRBV27 and TRBJ2-7; 7 positions match TRBD2. The CDR3 is 16 residues long. The junction had 6 bases not matched to a gene; V was cut back by 1 base and J by 0 bases. Germline V lookup: CDR1 MNHEY, CDR2 SMNVEV (reference sequence). The DNA of the CDR3 is TGTGCCAGCAGTTTATGGGGAGCGGGGCGCTCCTACGAGCAGTACTTC. Translation gives CASSLWGAGRSYEQYF.

This sequence joins TRBV30 and TRBJ1-5; TRBD1 agrees at 9 bases. The CDR3 has 16 residues. V lost 1 base and J lost 7; bases outside the gene matches: 11. Per germline, CDR1 GTSNPN and CDR2 SVGIG (reference sequence). CDR3 in DNA: TGTGCCTGGAGTGCCGGGACAGGGAGATCTGGACAGCCCCAGCATTTT. It encodes CAWSAGTGRSGQPQHF.

The chain combines TRBV10-3 with TRBJ2-7; TRBD1 matches at 11 bases. V dropped 4 bases and J dropped 1; count of bases not matched to a gene: 0. Germline CDR1 is ENHRY and CDR2 is SYGVKD. The CDR3 totals 14 residues. The CDR3 protein is CAISGDRGSYEQYF. DNA of the CDR3: TGTGCCATCAGTGGGGACAGGGGGTCCTACGAGCAGTACTTC.

The count of this clone is one. The chain has TRBV4-1 and TRBJ1-2; possibly TRBD1 for D (6 bases). V was pared by 3 bases and J by 3 bases, with 20 bases between. The CDR3 has 17 amino acids. CDR1 and CDR2 (germline): MGHRA, YSYEKL. CDR3 region: CASSQTTLTTGHYGYTF. CDR3 in DNA: TGCGCCAGCAGCCAGACTACTTTAACGACAGGCCACTATGGCTACACCTTC.

The chain uses TRBV28 and TRBJ2-1; TRBD2 agrees at 14 bases. This CDR3 spans 17 amino acids. CDR1 and CDR2 from the germline V gene are MDHEN and SYDVKM. V gave up 6 bases and J gave up 8 bases; unmatched junction bases: 12. Here the CDR3 reads CASRAGTSGRLIDEQFF. The CDR3 nucleotides read TGTGCCAGCAGGGCCGGGACTAGCGGGAGACTTATAGATGAGCAGTTCTTC. The variable domain in full, with the rest retrieved from reference TRBV28 and TRBJ2-1, is DVKVTQSSRYLVKRTGEKVFLECVQDMDHENMFWYRQDPGLGLRLIYFSYDVKMKEKGDIPEGYSVSREKKERFSLILESASTNQTSMYLCASRAGTSGRLIDEQFFGPGTRLTVL.

This chain uses TRBV19 with TRBJ1-1; D is unresolved. The CDR3 spans 15 residues. Germline CDR1 and CDR2: LNHDA and SQIVND (reference sequence). The V and J ends lost 5 bases and 4 bases respectively, with 17 bases between them. This chain's CDR3 is CASSLGSWGGTEAFF. CDR3 coding DNA: TGTGCCAGTAGTCTGGGGTCGTGGGGAGGCACTGAAGCTTTCTTT. Full variable domain (rest looked up from reference TRBV19 and TRBJ1-1): DGGITQSPKYLFRKEGQNVTLSCEQNLNHDAMYWYRQDPGQGLRLIYYSQIVNDFQKGDIAEGYSVSREKKESFPLTVTSAQKNPTAFYLCASSLGSWGGTEAFFGQGTRLTVV.

This chain uses TRBV6-4 with TRBJ2-1; D is perhaps TRBD1 (6 bases). This CDR3 has 14 amino acids. Deletions cut 3 bases from V and 7 bases from J, with 13 bases between. CDR1 is MRHNA and CDR2 is SNTAGT in the germline V gene. This chain's CDR3 is CASSEAGEGNEQFF. The CDR3 DNA reads TGTGCCAGCAGTGAAGCAGGGGAAGGGAATGAGCAGTTCTTC.

This clone was seen just once. V is TRBV19 and J is TRBJ2-3; 11 bases line up with TRBD2. CDR1 is LNHDA and CDR2 is SQIVND in the germline V gene (reference sequence). The CDR3 sequence is 15 residues long. With 9 bases clipped from V and 4 bases from J, the junction kept 9 bases outside the gene matches. DNA of the CDR3: TGTGCCAGCCGAGCCGGGACTAGCGGACCAGATACGCAGTATTTT. It specifies CASRAGTSGPDTQYF.

The V gene is TRBV2, the J gene TRBJ1-3; no reliable D call. The CDR3 is 15 amino acids. The V gene lost 3 bases and the J gene lost 4 bases, with 13 bases spanning the gap. Germline values: CDR1 SNHLY, CDR2 FYNNEI. CDR3 sequence (DNA): TGTGCCAGCAGTGAGAACAGTCGGAGGGGAAACACCATATATTTT. This encodes CASSENSRRGNTIYF.

The genes are TRBV21-1 and TRBJ1-1. TRBV21-1 is assigned pseudogene status. This CDR3 is built from 15 residues. In DNA, the CDR3 is TGTGCCATCCCGGGCCGGGGGGCAGAAAACACTGAAGCTTTCTTT. It specifies CAIPGRGAENTEAFF.

The chain links TRBV30 to TRBJ2-1; TRBD1 matches at 9 bases. Trimming cost V 3 bases and J 4 bases; bases outside gene matches: 7. Germline-derived CDR1 and CDR2 are GTSNPN and SVGIG (reference sequence). This CDR3 contains 15 residues. The CDR3 coding sequence is TGTGCCTGGAGCGAAGGGACAGGGCCTTACAATGAGCAGTTCTTC. Translated, it gives CAWSEGTGPYNEQFF.

The V and J genes are TRBV4-2 and TRBJ1-1; 9 nucleotides align to TRBD1. Germline CDR1 reads LGHNA; CDR2 reads YNFKEQ. This CDR3 comprises 16 residues. Unmatched junction bases numbered 9, after V lost 2 bases and J lost 5 bases. The CDR3 nucleotides read TGTGCCAGCAGCCAACTCCCTACAGGGGGCTGGACTGAAGCTTTCTTT. This encodes CASSQLPTGGWTEAFF.

This clone has only a few counts. The chain carries TRBV9 and TRBJ1-5; 8 bases agree with TRBD1. Germline V CDR1 and CDR2: SGDLS, YYNGEE. The CDR3 is 15 residues long. After removal of 3 bases from V and 2 bases from J, the junction contained 4 bases not matched to a gene. The CDR3 sequence is CASSGPGQGNQPQHF. The CDR3 DNA follows: TGTGCCAGCAGCGGACCGGGACAGGGCAATCAGCCCCAGCATTTT. Looking up the rest from reference TRBV9 and TRBJ1-5 gives the full variable domain: DSGVTQTPKHLITATGQRVTLRCSPRSGDLSVYWYQQSLDQGLQFLIQYYNGEERAKGNILERFSAQQFPDLHSELNLSSLELGDSALYFCASSGPGQGNQPQHFGDGTRLSIL.

Only one count was recorded for this clone. This chain uses TRBV28 with TRBJ1-2; D is uncertain. This CDR3 region has 15 residues. Trimming took off 6 bases at V and 4 bases at J, with 18 bases between the two ends. Per germline, CDR1 MDHEN and CDR2 SYDVKM. This CDR3 is CASRPHGGELYGYTF. The CDR3 DNA reads as TGTGCCAGCAGACCCCACGGCGGGGAGCTCTATGGCTACACCTTC.

The chain joins TRBV3-1 (or the pseudogene TRBV3-2) to TRBJ1-1; maybe TRBD1 (5 bases). The CDR3 extends over 14 amino acids. The ends were cut back, 4 bases at V and 6 bases at J, with 15 bases in the middle. From germline, CDR1 is LGHDT and CDR2 YNNKEL (reference sequence). The CDR3 nucleotides read TGTGCCAGCAGCCTGGGGACTTCCCTCCCTGAAGCTTTCTTT. It is translated as CASSLGTSLPEAFF.

Only one count was recorded for this clone. The chain links TRBV19 to TRBJ1-1, with 8 bases matching TRBD1. This CDR3 has 14 residues. Losses at the gene ends were 5 bases for V and 4 bases for J; bases not matched to a gene: 6. Germline loops: CDR1 LNHDA, CDR2 SQIVND (reference sequence). In DNA form, the CDR3 reads TGTGCCAGTAGTCCCAACAGGGGGACCACTGAAGCTTTCTTT. Residues: CASSPNRGTTEAFF.

This sequence joins TRBV5-1 and TRBJ2-1, with D possibly being TRBD2 (6 bases). This CDR3 spans 13 amino acids. The germline V gene has CDR1 SGHRS and CDR2 YFSETQ. V gave up 6 bases and J gave up 9 bases, with 16 bases separating them. The DNA for the CDR3 is TGCGCCAGCACCCTGGACGGGGGAGGTGAGCAGTTCTTC. Its translation: CASTLDGGGEQFF.

The chain has TRBV10-1 and TRBJ1-5; D uncertain. Trimming took 3 bases from V and 0 from J, leaving 6 bases between them. The CDR3 has 14 amino acids. Germline-derived CDR1 and CDR2 are WNHNN and SYGVQD (reference sequence). CDR3: CASSDNYSNQPQHF. As DNA, the CDR3 is TGCGCCAGCAGTGATAACTATAGCAATCAGCCCCAGCATTTT.